This T cell receptor (beta chain) was sequenced in a study of blood T cell repertoires in COVID-19. Germline loops: CDR1 MGHRA, CDR2 YSYEKL. Trimming took 1 base from V and 2 from J; bases not matched to a gene: 0. CDR3 length: 16 amino acids. Assay used: immunoSEQ multiplex PCR; TCRdb lists only in-frame clones, some missing. The repertoire consists of about 140,000 clones, with about 83% occurring once and the leading ten covering 16%. A few counts support this clone. Sequenced input: peripheral blood. The TCR comes from a man aged 50 to 59 with acute or convalescent COVID-19. This sequence joins TRBV4-1 and TRBJ1-4; 11 bases are a match to TRBD1. The CDR3 spells CASSQGDRGTNEKLFF. For the CDR3, the DNA is TGCGCCAGCAGCCAAGGGGACAGGGGGACTAATGAAAAACTGTTTTTT.